This paragraph covers one TCR beta chain sequence. Its antigen remains undetermined. Base-call qualities are not available, and no considerably larger clone is one nucleotide away. The data were obtained in a study of OX40 agonist ivuxolimab in advanced cancers. Regarding the research as a whole: The costimulatory receptor OX40 (CD134) was targeted by ivuxolimab, a fully human IgG2 agonistic monoclonal antibody. Of the approximately 53 patients in dose escalation, about 19 had hepatocellular carcinoma, some 15 had melanoma, 9 had renal cell carcinoma and 9 had head and neck cancer. Three dose-escalation patients achieved partial responses, one with hepatocellular carcinoma and two with cutaneous melanoma. In the dose-escalation cohort, over 65% of patients were male, and the mean age was approximately 60 years, with a range of 23 to 79. Patients were allowed to have had prior anti-PD-1, anti-PD-L1 or anti-CTLA-4 therapy, and around 41% of the dose-escalation patients had previously received checkpoint inhibitors. Intravenous ivuxolimab was administered to patients every 2 weeks at six dose levels: 0.01, 0.1, 0.3, 1.5, 3 and 10 mg/kg. Peripheral TCRbeta sequencing was intended to test whether TCR sequence diversity was altered and clonal T-cell expansion was caused by ivuxolimab. The paper reports the monotherapy dose-escalation portion (N of about 54 patients) of the phase I ivuxolimab trial. The research as a whole found: In the 0.1-3.0 mg/kg groups, partial responders had among the lowest normalized peripheral clonal expansion, particularly in CD8+ T cells. Which antigens the clonally expanded peripheral T cells were specific for was not determined. After ivuxolimab, CD8+ T cells had more expanded clones than CD4+ T cells on average. Clonal expansion of both CD4+ and CD8+ blood T cells was observed from baseline to week 6 at doses 0.1 to 3.0 mg/kg. Low levels of normalized T-cell clonal expansion were also seen in some patients who did not respond.

The trial excluded patients who had a history of autoimmune disease or were on systemic immunosuppression. In every dose cohort, peripheral blood was drawn for TCR sequencing at baseline, cycle 4 day 1, and cycle 7 day 1. The samples were drawn from a first-in-human, open-label, multicenter phase I dose-escalation trial of ivuxolimab. Adults with locally advanced or metastatic head and neck squamous cell, hepatocellular, melanoma or renal cell carcinoma were enrolled in the trial. Before TCR sequencing, CD4+ T cells and CD8+ T cells were sorted from peripheral blood as separate populations. For sequencing of the TCRbeta CDR3 region, genomic DNA was extracted from the sorted cells. The immunoSEQ Assay was used for sequencing of TCRbeta CDR3 regions. TCRdb stores this immuneACCESS table with in-frame sequences only. Part of the clones is absent; in the studies checked, under half of the shortfall reflects unresolved V genes, and no reason is known for the rest. Recorded for this sample are 94,000 or so clones; less than 85% of them occurred a single time. The ten largest make up roughly 5.8% of the sample.

From the cysteine through the phenylalanine, the CDR3 covers 18 amino acids. The sequence is cut down to CDR3 DNA, 54 bases in frame from base 1. Sequences SEHNR (CDR1) and FQNEAQ (CDR2) are obtained from the germline V gene (reference sequence). V and J are trimmed by 4 bases and 7 bases, and the gene matches miss 16 bases of the junction. Here the chain combines TRBV7-9 and TRBJ1-1; 12 middle bases align to TRBD1. The sample consisted of CD4+ or CD8+ T cells sorted from blood, taken in a trial of the OX40 agonist ivuxolimab. The sequence was obtained from an adult with an advanced solid tumor such as melanoma, head and neck, liver or kidney cancer. The DNA is as follows: TGTGCCAGCAGCTCTCGAACCGGGACAGGGGGCCGCTTTGATGAAGCTTTCTTT. Translated, this gives CASSSRTGTGGRFDEAFF.